One and the same sample provided the 16 T cell receptor beta chains below, sequenced in a study of immune heterogeneity within non-small cell lung tumors. Bulk tumor genomic DNA constituted the template, at around 600 ng per sample. During surgery, several far-apart biopsies were obtained from every primary tumor. The cohort was untreated, with newly diagnosed non-small cell lung cancer undergoing curative surgery. Multiplex PCR amplified TCR beta CDR3 with 32 V and 13 J primers. Via MiXCR, TCRdb re-called the multiplex PCR reads, giving one row per CDR3 protein. The data show 6,000 to 6,500 distinct CDR3 sequences, 20% to 25% seen once. The material sequenced was lung tumor tissue. Receptor source: a man in his 70s with non-small cell lung cancer.

This clonotype is medium-sized by share. The CDR3 nucleotides are TGTGCCATTCGAGAGGACAGACTACTGACCACCTACGAGCAGTACTTC. This gives the protein CAIREDRLLTTYEQYF. The chain recombines TRBV10-3 with TRBJ2-7, with a tentative D call TRBD1 (6 bases). Per the germline V gene, CDR1 is ENHRY and CDR2 is SYGVKD. Trimming left V 9 bases short and J 2 bases short, with 23 bases between. The CDR3 is 16 residues long.

This clonotype was found many times. J is TRBJ2-5 and V is TRBV27; D call uncertain. Trimming left V 2 bases short and J 5 bases short, with 9 bases between. This CDR3 spans 13 amino acids. Germline assignment: CDR1 MNHEY and CDR2 SMNVEV (reference sequence). CDR3 region: CASSLRPGETQYF. The CDR3 DNA reads as TGTGCCAGCAGTTTAAGGCCTGGCGAGACCCAGTACTTC.

The V gene is TRBV30, the J gene TRBJ1-4; no clear D gene. The CDR3 is 11 residues long. Trimming shortened V by 2 bases and J by 3 bases, and 1 base separated the two germline ends. Looked up from germline, CDR1 is GTSNPN and CDR2 is SVGIG (reference sequence). The CDR3 spells CAWSSNEKLFF. CDR3 DNA sequence: TGTGCCTGGAGTTCTAATGAAAAACTGTTTTTT.

In regard to this clonotype: This may be a read error: a much more frequent sequence differs by one nucleotide. The chain employs TRBV24-1 and TRBJ2-1; 7 bases are a match to TRBD1. There are 16 residues in the CDR3. Germline assignment: CDR1 KGHDR and CDR2 SFDVKD. The CDR3 loop is CATSDYRGRSYNEHFF. In DNA form, the CDR3 reads TGTGCCACCAGTGATTACAGGGGACGTTCCTACAATGAGCATTTCTTC.

The chain recombines TRBV5-1 with TRBJ2-7, with D perhaps TRBD1 (6 bases). Trimming removed 4 bases at V and 4 bases at J, with 15 bases between. Germline CDR1 and CDR2: SGHRS and YFSETQ. This CDR3 spans 14 amino acids. The CDR3 coding sequence is TGCGCCAGCAGCCCAGCGACAGGAACATACGAGCAGTACTTC. As protein: CASSPATGTYEQYF.

By its share, this clonotype is medium-sized. This chain joins TRBV20-1 and TRBJ2-7, with 11 positions matching TRBD2. The CDR3 has 14 amino acids. From germline, CDR1 is DFQATT and CDR2 SNEGSKA (reference sequence). After removal of 3 bases from V and 5 bases from J, the junction contained 6 bases not matched to a gene. The CDR3 region has the DNA TGCAGTGCTAGGTTAGCGGGAGGGCTCAACGAGCAGTACTTC. It codes for CSARLAGGLNEQYF.

By sample share, this clonotype is large. The chain has TRBV6-2 or TRBV6-3 and TRBJ2-7; 7 nucleotides line up with TRBD1. This CDR3 has 15 amino acids. Germline trimming cut 0 bases from V and 3 bases from J; bases unmatched to any gene: 5. The germline V gene has CDR1 MNHEY and CDR2 SVGEGT. In DNA, the CDR3 is TGTGCCAGCAGTTACTCGACCCGGACAGGCTACGAGCAGTACTTC. Translation: CASSYSTRTGYEQYF.

This clonotype appeared a few times. A read error is possible here, since a much larger clone lies one base away. The genes are TRBV20-1 and TRBJ2-1, with TRBD2 identical over 9 bases. Germline-derived CDR1 and CDR2 are DFQATT and SNEGSKA (reference sequence). The CDR3 is 13 amino acids. The CDR3 DNA follows: TGCAGTGCCTCCAGCGGGGGGTACAATGGGCAGTTCTTC. As protein: CSASSGGYNGQFF.

This clonotype was found many times. The chain is built from TRBV3-1 and TRBJ2-5; no reliable D call. The germline V and J ends were trimmed by 0 bases and 4 bases, with 9 bases remaining between them. Germline V lookup: CDR1 LGHDT, CDR2 YNNKEL (reference sequence). The CDR3 length is 14 residues. CDR3 loop: CASSQDDVTETQYF. Here the CDR3 DNA reads TGTGCCAGCAGCCAAGATGACGTTACAGAGACCCAGTACTTC.

This clonotype was seen repeatedly, ten times or more. This chain connects TRBV20-1 to TRBJ2-2, with TRBD2 identical over 9 bases. The CDR3 is 14 amino acids. Losses at the gene ends were 3 bases for V and 3 bases for J; bases not matched to a gene: 2. Germline CDR1 DFQATT, CDR2 SNEGSKA (reference sequence). CDR3 residues: CSARRGGYTGELFF. The CDR3 DNA reads TGCAGTGCTAGGCGGGGGGGGTACACCGGGGAGCTGTTTTTT.

This chain joins TRBV6-1 and TRBJ1-5, with 7 positions matching TRBD1. Germline-derived CDR1 and CDR2 are MNHNS and SASEGT. V lost 5 bases, J lost 4 bases, and 2 bases stayed unmatched. The CDR3 has 13 residues. This CDR3 reads CASSPQGNQPQHF. In nucleotides, the CDR3 is TGTGCCAGCAGTCCACAGGGGAATCAGCCCCAGCATTTT.

This clonotype was counted many times. The rearrangement joins TRBV7-9 to TRBJ2-7; D unclear. Germline-derived CDR1 and CDR2 are SEHNR and FQNEAQ (reference sequence). This CDR3 has 14 amino acids. Deletions cut 5 bases from V and 3 bases from J, with 14 bases between. The CDR3 nucleotides are TGTGCCAGCAGCACAACCTCAAAGTTCTACGAGCAGTACTTC. This sequence encodes CASSTTSKFYEQYF. Using reference TRBV7-9 and TRBJ2-7 for the parts outside the CDR3, the full variable domain is DTGVSQNPRHKITKRGQNVTFRCDPISEHNRLYWYRQTLGQGPEFLTYFQNEAQLEKSRLLSDRFSAERPKGSFSTLEIQRTEQGDSAMYLCASSTTSKFYEQYFGPGTRLTVT.

In this sample, this clonotype turned up once. This rearrangement joins TRBV6-2 or TRBV6-3 to TRBJ2-6; TRBD1 agrees at 8 bases. CDR3 length: 19 residues. V shed 6 bases, J shed 0 bases, and the junction held 13 bases outside the gene matches. CDR1 is MNHEY and CDR2 is SVGEGT in the germline V gene. The CDR3 sequence is CASSKLPGQDTSGANVLTF. CDR3 DNA: TGTGCCAGCAGCAAGCTCCCGGGACAGGATACCTCTGGGGCCAACGTCCTGACTTTC.

This clonotype is labeled as medium-sized (0.01 to 0.1%). The rearrangement uses TRBV2 and TRBJ2-3; D gene uncertain. The ends were cut back, 7 bases at V and 2 bases at J, with 13 bases in the middle. The CDR3 loop spans 14 amino acids. The germline V gene has CDR1 SNHLY and CDR2 FYNNEI. CDR3 residues: CASKEGRNTDTQYF. CDR3 coding DNA: TGTGCCAGCAAGGAAGGCAGAAACACAGATACGCAGTATTTT.

Note on this clonotype: Relative to the germline gene, one junction end is altered; a read error may explain this. The chain carries TRBV9 and TRBJ1-2; 8 bases are shared with TRBD1. Germline-derived CDR1 and CDR2 are SGDLS and YYNGEE. The CDR3 has 16 residues. CDR3 residues: CANSFSPETGDYGYAF. CDR3 nucleotide sequence: TGTGCCAACAGCTTTTCCCCCGAGACAGGGGACTATGGCTACGCCTTC.

By share, this clonotype counts as medium-sized. The V gene is TRBV20-1, the J gene TRBJ1-4; D may be TRBD1 (6 bases). The CDR3 extends over 16 amino acids. Germline CDR1 is DFQATT and CDR2 is SNEGSKA (reference sequence). V lost 0 bases, J lost 10 bases, and 21 bases lay in between. CDR3 nucleotides: TGCAGTGCTAGAGAGCCCGGGGGCAGCGACCTGAGAAAACTGTTTTTT. It translates to CSAREPGGSDLRKLFF.